Detailed here is one T cell receptor (beta chain). What it binds is unknown. These data are taken from a study of long-term antiretroviral therapy in people with HIV. Study at large: Collection of the earliest samples took place about a decade ahead of the 2015 immediate-ART recommendation. Notes on the study in general: Pre-ART expanded TRB clones stayed dominant throughout, though often decreasing after ART. With ART, diversity went up but was still lower than in transplant donor controls. Compared with controls, HIV repertoires showed narrower CDR3 length ranges.

Runs used v3.0 of the immunoSEQ assay and were done at survey level. The method was immunoSEQ multiplex PCR; TCRdb's version includes in-frame clones alone and lacks a portion of them. The sample carries approximately 31,000 clones, 97% recorded once. Germline CDR1 is MNHNS and CDR2 is SASEGT. CDR3 size: 15 residues. V was trimmed by 2 bases and J by 1 base, leaving 12 bases between them. The genes are TRBV6-1 and TRBJ2-7; D remains unclear. The sample here was unsorted PBMCs, taken 6.9 years after starting antiretroviral therapy. The receptor was isolated from a man aged 30 to 45 with HIV. The CDR3 coding sequence is TGTGCCAGCAGTGAACTGGCTTATCCTTCCTACGAGCAGTACTTC. It yields the protein CASSELAYPSYEQYF.